This T cell receptor (beta chain) came from a study of CD8 T cells in Susac syndrome. Germline V gene data show CDR1 as SGHRS and CDR2 as YFSETQ. V gave up 2 bases and J gave up 10 bases; unmatched junction bases: 8. This CDR3 comprises 14 residues. It was with random hexamers that roughly 0.45 to 1 ug RNA was reverse transcribed. TCR beta CDR3 was amplified by immunoSEQ covering 54 Vbeta and 13 Jbeta. TCRdb analysed the immunoSEQ multiplex PCR reads with MiXCR anew, one entry per CDR3 protein. The table records some 300,000 distinct CDR3 sequences, roughly 85% of them present only once. TCR beta from blood CD8+ and CD4+ T cells was sequenced. The multiple sclerosis controls were treatment-naive patients, and their relapsing-remitting disease was stable or active. Negative isolation yielded CD4+ and CD8+ T cells, and FACS enriched TEMRA cells.

This TCR derives from a human donor with multiple sclerosis. This chain links TRBV5-1 with TRBJ2-1; 8 positions match TRBD2. The sequenced sample consisted of CD8+ T cells from PBMCs. In DNA form, the CDR3 reads TGCGCCAGCAGCTTTCTTGGACTAGCCAACGAGCAGTTCTTC. This gives the protein CASSFLGLANEQFF.